The 31 T cell receptor beta chains reported below all come from one sample, sequenced in a study of blood T cell repertoires in COVID-19. Assay: immunoSEQ multiplex PCR; the TCRdb copy retains only in-frame clones and omits some. The table shows 250,000 to 350,000 clones, with roughly 86% occurring only once. The specimen sequenced was PBMCs or T cells enriched from blood (not recorded which). The receptors here all came from a woman in her twenties or thirties who had recovered from COVID-19.

The chain joins TRBV4-1 to TRBJ2-3; possibly TRBD2 for D (5 bases). The germline V gene has CDR1 MGHRA and CDR2 YSYEKL. V was pared by 0 bases and J by 6 bases, with 10 bases between. The CDR3 totals 14 residues. CDR3 in DNA: TGCGCCAGCAGCCAAGACCGGGGAGTCGATACGCAGTATTTT. This gives the protein CASSQDRGVDTQYF.

The chain carries TRBV3-1 (or the pseudogene TRBV3-2) and TRBJ1-4; D perhaps matches TRBD1 (5 bases). V lost 0 bases and J 6 bases, leaving 11 bases between the germline ends. The CDR3 runs to 15 residues. Germline CDR1 and CDR2: LGHDT and YNNKEL (reference sequence). Here the CDR3 reads CASSQEWEGDEKLFF. The CDR3 nucleotides are TGTGCCAGCAGCCAAGAATGGGAAGGGGATGAAAAACTGTTTTTT.

The rearrangement joins TRBV4-3 to TRBJ2-3, with TRBD2 matching over 10 bases. CDR1 is LGHNA and CDR2 is YSLEER in the germline V gene. Trimming removed 1 base from V and 6 bases from J; junction bases left unmatched: 7. The CDR3 loop spans 16 amino acids. The CDR3 DNA is TGCGCCAGCAGCCAAGGAAGCGGGGGGGCTAGCGATACGCAGTATTTT. Residues: CASSQGSGGASDTQYF.

The rearrangement links TRBV5-1 to TRBJ1-4; 7 positions agree with TRBD1. This CDR3 has 17 residues. The V segment lost 4 bases and the J segment 0 bases; nucleotides outside the gene matches: 9. Germline-derived CDR1 and CDR2 are SGHRS and YFSETQ. CDR3 bases: TGCGCCAGCAGCCTAGACAGGGTAGGATCAACTAATGAAAAACTGTTTTTT. Its translation: CASSLDRVGSTNEKLFF.

Written as DNA, the CDR3 is TGTGCCAACAAGCCCAGGGGTGGCACTGAAGCTTTCTTT. This encodes CANKPRGGTEAFF. J is TRBJ1-1 and V is TRBV10-3; D possibly corresponds to TRBD1 (6 bases). The V gene lost 10 bases and the J gene lost 4 bases, with 16 bases spanning the gap. The length of the CDR3 is 13 residues. CDR1 and CDR2 (germline): ENHRY, SYGVKD.

The gene calls are TRBV5-4 and TRBJ2-1; TRBD2 might be the D (7 bases). The CDR3 runs 12 residues. Germline V gene data show CDR1 as SGHNT and CDR2 as YYREEE (reference sequence). V was clipped by 4 bases and J by 8 bases, with 10 bases between them. This CDR3 is CASSGGGHEQFF. Written as DNA, the CDR3 is TGTGCCAGCAGCGGGGGGGGGCATGAGCAGTTCTTC.

The chain joins TRBV15 to TRBJ1-2; 7 bases are shared with TRBD1. Trimming removed 7 bases from V and 4 bases from J; junction bases left unmatched: 12. The CDR3 runs to 15 residues. CDR1 and CDR2 from the germline V gene are LNHNV and YYDKDF (reference sequence). Here the CDR3 DNA reads TGTGCCACCACCCCCTCCGACAGGGCGGGCTATGGCTACACCTTC. This translates into CATTPSDRAGYGYTF. The full variable domain, completed using reference TRBV15 and TRBJ1-2, is DAMVIQNPRYQVTQFGKPVTLSCSQTLNHNVMYWYQQKSSQAPKLLFHYYDKDFNNEADTPDNFQSRRPNTSFCFLDIRSPGLGDTAMYLCATTPSDRAGYGYTFGSGTRLTVV.

CDR3 region: CASSEGGGNTYNSPLHF. The CDR3 nucleotides read TGTGCCAGCAGTGAAGGGGGAGGGAACACCTATAATTCACCCCTCCACTTT. The chain employs TRBV6-1 and TRBJ1-6; D unclear. Germline V CDR1 and CDR2: MNHNS, SASEGT. The CDR3 is 17 amino acids. V was clipped by 1 base and J by 2 bases, with 12 bases between them.

In DNA form, the CDR3 reads TGTGCCAGCAGTTTAACAGGGACCGGCTACACCTTC. It yields the protein CASSLTGTGYTF. The rearrangement uses TRBV27 and TRBJ1-2; tentative D call: TRBD1 (6 bases). Looked up from germline, CDR1 is MNHEY and CDR2 is SMNVEV (reference sequence). V lost 2 bases to trimming and J lost 8 bases, with 9 bases between them. The CDR3 has 12 amino acids.

CDR3 sequence reads: CASSKLGAASGSYNEQFF. The CDR3 region has the DNA TGTGCCAGCAGCAAACTTGGGGCAGCTAGCGGGTCCTACAATGAGCAGTTCTTC. The chain uses TRBV21-1 and TRBJ2-1; TRBD2, as called in the table, went unchecked against the DNA. TRBV21-1 is annotated as a pseudogene. CDR3 length: 18 amino acids.

V and J are TRBV3-1 (or the pseudogene TRBV3-2) and TRBJ2-5; 7 positions match TRBD1. The CDR3 has 13 residues. V lost 6 bases and J lost 4; bases outside the gene matches: 5. Germline values: CDR1 LGHDT, CDR2 YNNKEL (reference sequence). As DNA, the CDR3 is TGTGCCAGCAGACCGACAGGGCCAGAGACCCAGTACTTC. Protein product: CASRPTGPETQYF.

This sequence joins TRBV28 and TRBJ2-7; 7 bases map to TRBD1. Germline trimming cut 6 bases from V and 9 bases from J; bases unmatched to any gene: 5. CDR3 length: 11 amino acids. Germline-derived CDR1 and CDR2 are MDHEN and SYDVKM. The CDR3 nucleotides read TGTGCCAGCAGAGGGACAGCTTGGCAGTACTTC. Its translation is CASRGTAWQYF.

The V call is TRBV19, the J call TRBJ1-5; TRBD1 matches at 10 bases. The junction had 4 bases not matched to a gene; V was cut back by 6 bases and J by 5 bases. The CDR3 is made up of 14 amino acids. Germline V gene data show CDR1 as LNHDA and CDR2 as SQIVND (reference sequence). The DNA for the CDR3 is TGTGCCAGTAGCCGGGACAGGGGACATCAGCCCCAGCATTTT. This sequence encodes CASSRDRGHQPQHF. The entire variable domain, with the rest obtained from reference TRBV19 and TRBJ1-5, is as follows: DGGITQSPKYLFRKEGQNVTLSCEQNLNHDAMYWYRQDPGQGLRLIYYSQIVNDFQKGDIAEGYSVSREKKESFPLTVTSAQKNPTAFYLCASSRDRGHQPQHFGDGTRLSIL.

Remarks on this clone: Other DNA sequences in this sample translate to the same CDR3. This chain links TRBV2 with TRBJ2-3, with 7 bases fitting TRBD2. Trimming at V came to 3 bases and at J to 1 base, leaving 1 base not matched to a gene. This CDR3 spans 14 amino acids. Germline V gene data show CDR1 as SNHLY and CDR2 as FYNNEI. The CDR3: CASSEGGGTDTQYF. The DNA of the CDR3 is TGTGCCAGCAGTGAGGGGGGGGGCACAGATACGCAGTATTTT.

CDR3 amino acids: CATSPGYGGTEAFF. The CDR3 DNA reads TGTGCCACCAGCCCAGGGTACGGGGGCACTGAAGCTTTCTTT. This chain links TRBV15 with TRBJ1-1, with D perhaps TRBD1 (5 bases). Germline V gene lookup returns CDR1 LNHNV and CDR2 YYDKDF (reference sequence). The germline V and J ends were trimmed by 5 bases and 4 bases, with 14 bases remaining between them. The length of the CDR3 is 14 residues.

The chain uses TRBV29-1 and TRBJ1-2, with D maybe TRBD1 (6 bases). This CDR3 spans 14 amino acids. V was clipped by 5 bases and J by 6 bases, with 19 bases between them. CDR1 and CDR2 (germline): SQVTM, ANQGSEA. The CDR3 coding sequence is TGCAGCGTTCCGGACCGGACCCAGGGGCATGGCTACACCTTC. Amino acids: CSVPDRTQGHGYTF.

The CDR3 sequence is CASSLVQSNEQFF. The CDR3 coding sequence is TGTGCCAGCAGTTTGGTACAGTCCAATGAGCAGTTCTTC. J is TRBJ2-1 and V is TRBV27; D gene uncertain. Trimming took 3 bases from V and 6 from J, leaving 9 bases between them. Germline CDR1 and CDR2: MNHEY and SMNVEV (reference sequence). The CDR3 runs 13 residues.

CDR3 loop: CASSVQGYDTEAFF. The DNA for the CDR3 is TGTGCCAGCAGTGTACAGGGATACGACACTGAAGCTTTCTTT. The rearrangement links TRBV2 to TRBJ1-1; a possible D gene is TRBD1 (6 bases). The germline V gene encodes CDR1 SNHLY and CDR2 FYNNEI. The CDR3 is made up of 14 amino acids. V lost 4 bases and J lost 3, with 12 bases in between.

The gene calls are TRBV6-5 and TRBJ1-2, with D possibly TRBD1 on 5 matching bases. Per the germline V gene, CDR1 is MNHEY and CDR2 is SVGAGI. The CDR3 runs 15 residues. Trimming stripped 0 bases from V and 6 bases from J, with 14 bases between. CDR3 coding DNA: TGTGCCAGCAGTTACTCGGGCAGGGCTGGTGATGGCTACACCTTC. Its translation is CASSYSGRAGDGYTF.

This clone showed up just once. This chain uses TRBV21-1 with TRBJ1-2. TRBV21-1 is annotated as a pseudogene. This CDR3 is 13 amino acids long. This CDR3 reads CASAGGQTRGYTF. The CDR3 nucleotides read TGTGCCAGCGCGGGGGGCCAGACGAGGGGCTACACCTTC.

This chain connects TRBV19 to TRBJ2-5, with unresolved D. The CDR3 is 15 residues long. Germline V CDR1 and CDR2: LNHDA, SQIVND (reference sequence). Trimming cost V 3 bases and J 4 bases, with 15 bases left between them. The CDR3 is CASSMEVAMGETQYF. The CDR3 nucleotides read TGTGCCAGTAGTATGGAAGTAGCCATGGGAGAGACCCAGTACTTC.

This chain connects TRBV5-4 to TRBJ2-2, with D possibly being TRBD2 (5 bases). This CDR3 has 13 amino acids. V lost 4 bases and J lost 4, with 8 bases in between. Germline-derived CDR1 and CDR2 are SGHNT and YYREEE (reference sequence). The CDR3 region has the DNA TGTGCCAGCAGCGCGGGCTCCACCGGGGAGCTGTTTTTT. This gives the protein CASSAGSTGELFF.

The rearrangement links TRBV4-1 to TRBJ1-1; D not resolved. This CDR3 spans 13 amino acids. V shed 5 bases and J shed 5 bases, with 12 bases lying between them. Per the germline V gene, CDR1 is MGHRA and CDR2 is YSYEKL. The CDR3 spells CASSGRELTEAFF. The CDR3 DNA reads as TGCGCCAGCAGCGGAAGGGAGTTGACTGAAGCTTTCTTT.

The J gene is TRBJ2-3, the V gene TRBV2; 10 bases line up with TRBD2. The CDR3 spans 14 residues. Germline CDR1 SNHLY, CDR2 FYNNEI. Germline trimming cut 7 bases from V and 1 base from J; bases unmatched to any gene: 2. The CDR3 DNA follows: TGTGCCAGCAAGCTAGCGGGAGGCACAGATACGCAGTATTTT. Translation gives CASKLAGGTDTQYF.

The chain couples TRBV3-1 (or the pseudogene TRBV3-2) to TRBJ2-1; 12 positions agree with TRBD2. This CDR3 has 15 amino acids. Germline lookup yields CDR1 LGHDT and CDR2 YNNKEL (reference sequence). With 4 bases clipped from V and 5 bases from J, the junction kept 3 bases outside the gene matches. The CDR3 nucleotides read TGTGCCAGCAGCCGAGGACTAGCGGGGAACAATGAGCAGTTCTTC. It translates to CASSRGLAGNNEQFF.

The chain has TRBV28 and TRBJ1-2; TRBD1 matches at 11 bases. CDR3 size: 15 residues. Trimming removed 4 bases from V and 6 bases from J; junction bases left unmatched: 7. Germline V gene data show CDR1 as MDHEN and CDR2 as SYDVKM. CDR3 coding DNA: TGTGCCAGCAGTTCGGGGACAGGGGGGTTGAATGGCTACACCTTC. It translates to CASSSGTGGLNGYTF.

The chain employs TRBV4-1 and TRBJ1-2; 11 bases line up with TRBD1. Per germline, CDR1 MGHRA and CDR2 YSYEKL. The CDR3 consists of 13 residues. V was pared by 4 bases and J by 7 bases, with 2 bases of the junction left unmatched. For the CDR3, the DNA is TGCGCCAGCAGCCGTGGGACAGGGGGTGGCTACACCTTC. Amino acid sequence: CASSRGTGGGYTF.

This rearrangement joins TRBV28 to TRBJ1-4; tentative D call: TRBD1 (5 bases). Per the germline V gene, CDR1 is MDHEN and CDR2 is SYDVKM. This CDR3 contains 15 residues. V lost 3 bases, J lost 3 bases, and 11 bases lay in between. CDR3 nucleotides: TGTGCCAGCAGTTTCCAGGGCGGTCCTAATGAAAAACTGTTTTTT. The encoded protein is CASSFQGGPNEKLFF.

The V and J genes are TRBV5-1 and TRBJ1-2, with D possibly matching TRBD1 (6 bases). The germline V gene encodes CDR1 SGHRS and CDR2 YFSETQ. The CDR3 extends over 15 amino acids. V dropped 0 bases and J dropped 7 bases, with 16 bases sitting between them. CDR3: CASSLDRVSFSGYTF. CDR3 nucleotides: TGCGCCAGCAGCTTGGACAGGGTCTCATTCTCTGGCTACACCTTC.

This clone was seen once. The rearrangement uses TRBV11-1 and TRBJ1-4; TRBD1 matches 9 bases. This CDR3 contains 15 residues. Germline loops: CDR1 SGHAT, CDR2 FQDESV (reference sequence). J was trimmed by 7 bases and V by 5 bases; bases with no gene match: 8. The DNA for the CDR3 is TGTGCCAGCAGCATCAACAGGGGGCGAATTGAAAAACTGTTTTTT. Its translation is CASSINRGRIEKLFF.

The chain links TRBV9 to TRBJ1-2; 7 bases align to TRBD1. CDR3 length: 14 amino acids. The V gene's germline CDR1 is SGDLS and CDR2 YYNGEE. Trimming took 3 bases from V and 8 from J; bases not matched to a gene: 10. The CDR3 DNA is TGTGCCAGCAGCGCCGTGACAGGGTCGGGAGGCTACACCTTC. It specifies CASSAVTGSGGYTF.